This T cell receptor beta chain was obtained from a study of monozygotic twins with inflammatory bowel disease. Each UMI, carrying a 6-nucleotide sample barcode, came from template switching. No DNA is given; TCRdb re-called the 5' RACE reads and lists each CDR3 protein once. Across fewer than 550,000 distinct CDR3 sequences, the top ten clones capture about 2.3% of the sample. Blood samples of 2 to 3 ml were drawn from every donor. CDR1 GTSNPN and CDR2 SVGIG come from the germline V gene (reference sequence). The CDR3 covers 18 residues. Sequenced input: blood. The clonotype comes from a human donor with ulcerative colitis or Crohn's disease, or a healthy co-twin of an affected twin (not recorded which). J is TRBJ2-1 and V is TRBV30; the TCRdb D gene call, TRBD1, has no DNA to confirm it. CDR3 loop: CAWSVPPPFSVGYNEQFF.